The 13 T cell receptor beta chains presented below share a single source sample, sequenced in a study of control samples from healthy donors and cancer patients. Libraries were prepared by immunoSEQ multiplex PCR; TCRdb keeps only in-frame clonotypes and omits some of them. The profile shows fewer than 150,000 clones, roughly 90% of them singletons. The specimen was blood. These receptors were collected from a man aged 18 to 35 in good health.

The chain joins TRBV19 to TRBJ2-1; 7 bases line up with TRBD2. The V and J ends lost 1 base and 16 bases, in that order; junction bases with no gene match: 7. This CDR3 comprises 12 residues. Germline values: CDR1 LNHDA, CDR2 SQIVND (reference sequence). In DNA, the CDR3 is TGTGCCAGTAGTATAGGTGGGGGGGACCGATTCTTC. Translating gives CASSIGGGDRFF.

This clone was counted a few times. This chain connects TRBV11-2 to TRBJ2-7, with 10 bases identical to TRBD1. The trim removed 5 bases at V and 3 bases at J, leaving 13 bases unmatched. The CDR3 is made up of 17 amino acids. Germline V lookup: CDR1 SGHAT, CDR2 FQNNGV. Written as DNA, the CDR3 is TGTGCCAGCAGCCCCATCTCCCGACAGGGGGCAAGCTACGAGCAGTACTTC. Its protein product is CASSPISRQGASYEQYF.

The count of this clone is one. This chain connects TRBV3-1 (or the pseudogene TRBV3-2) to TRBJ1-1; a weak D match, TRBD1 (5 bases). The CDR3 consists of 16 residues. V lost 4 bases, J lost 0 bases, and 15 bases lay in between. Per germline, CDR1 LGHDT and CDR2 YNNKEL (reference sequence). The CDR3 DNA reads as TGTGCCAGCAGCCTGCTGGGGGTCGGGATGAACACTGAAGCTTTCTTT. Its translation is CASSLLGVGMNTEAFF.

The chain's CDR3 is CASSYRGANEQYF. CDR3 coding DNA: TGTGCCAGCAGTTATCGGGGGGCCAACGAGCAGTACTTC. The genes are TRBV6-5 and TRBJ2-7, with D perhaps TRBD2 (7 bases). V was shortened by 3 bases and J by 5 bases, with 11 bases between the two germline ends. The germline V gene has CDR1 MNHEY and CDR2 SVGAGI. This CDR3 is 13 amino acids long.

This clone was observed once. This sequence joins TRBV7-9 and TRBJ2-1; 10 bases map to TRBD1. The V gene end was trimmed by 11 bases and the J gene end by 5 bases; junction bases not matched to a gene: 6. The germline V gene has CDR1 SEHNR and CDR2 FQNEAQ (reference sequence). The CDR3 has 13 residues. The DNA of the CDR3 is TGTGCCCTCCGGGACAGGGGAAACAATGAGCAGTTCTTC. This codes for CALRDRGNNEQFF.

For the CDR3, the DNA is TGCAGCGTTAGCCGGGGGACCCCAGGGAACATTCAGTACTTC. Its translation is CSVSRGTPGNIQYF. The chain uses TRBV29-1 and TRBJ2-4; perhaps TRBD2 as D (6 bases). This CDR3 contains 14 residues. The V gene's germline CDR1 is SQVTM and CDR2 ANQGSEA. Trimming shortened V by 5 bases and J by 7 bases, and 18 bases separated the two germline ends. The variable domain in full, completed from reference TRBV29-1 and TRBJ2-4, reads SAVISQKPSRDICQRGTSLTIQCQVDSQVTMMFWYRQQPGQSLTLIATANQGSEATYESGFVIDKFPISRPNLTFSTLTVSNMSPEDSSIYLCSVSRGTPGNIQYFGAGTRLSVL.

V and J are TRBV9 and TRBJ2-3; 8 bases map to TRBD1. J was trimmed by 2 bases and V by 2 bases; bases with no gene match: 4. Per germline, CDR1 SGDLS and CDR2 YYNGEE. The CDR3 extends over 15 amino acids. This chain's CDR3 is CASSVSGGLTDTQYF. The CDR3 nucleotides are TGTGCCAGCAGCGTTTCAGGGGGCCTCACAGATACGCAGTATTTT.

The rearrangement joins TRBV7-2 to TRBJ2-7; D unclear. This CDR3 region has 15 residues. Trimming left V 5 bases short and J 2 bases short, with 16 bases between. Germline assignment: CDR1 SGHTA and CDR2 FQGNSA. CDR3 protein: CASSLGPSVAYEQYF. DNA of the CDR3: TGTGCCAGCAGCCTCGGGCCATCGGTCGCCTACGAGCAGTACTTC. Complete variable domain (other parts from reference TRBV7-2 and TRBJ2-7): GAGVSQSPSNKVTEKGKDVELRCDPISGHTALYWYRQSLGQGLEFLIYFQGNSAPDKSGLPSDRFSAERTGGSVSTLTIQRTQQEDSAVYLCASSLGPSVAYEQYFGPGTRLTVT.

This clone was seen a few times. The identical CDR3 is also encoded by other nucleotide sequences in the sample. The rearrangement uses TRBV9 and TRBJ1-6; D is possibly TRBD1 (6 bases). This CDR3 contains 14 residues. Trimming stripped 2 bases from V and 9 bases from J, with 12 bases between. Germline V lookup: CDR1 SGDLS, CDR2 YYNGEE. The chain's CDR3 is CASSVETRGSPLHF. As DNA, the CDR3 is TGTGCCAGCAGCGTGGAGACCAGGGGTTCACCCCTCCACTTT.

The rearrangement uses TRBV6-1 and TRBJ2-3; 13 bases match TRBD2. In germline, CDR1 is MNHNS, CDR2 SASEGT. This CDR3 is 17 amino acids long. The V gene end was trimmed by 4 bases and the J gene end by 4 bases; junction bases not matched to a gene: 8. CDR3 in amino acids: CASSARTSGRSPDTQYF. For the CDR3, the DNA is TGTGCCAGCAGTGCCCGGACTAGCGGGAGAAGTCCAGATACGCAGTATTTT.

There are a few counts of this clone. The chain employs TRBV12-3 or TRBV12-4 and TRBJ1-5; TRBD1 agrees at 7 bases. The trim removed 5 bases at V and 2 bases at J, leaving 0 bases unmatched. The length of the CDR3 is 13 residues. The CDR3 sequence is CASSTGGNQPQHF. CDR3 nucleotide sequence: TGTGCCAGCAGTACAGGGGGCAATCAGCCCCAGCATTTT.

The V gene is TRBV4-1, the J gene TRBJ2-3; D might be TRBD1 or TRBD2, each matching 5 bases. The CDR3 has 16 residues. CDR1 is MGHRA and CDR2 is YSYEKL in the germline V gene. The V end was cut by 0 bases, the J end by 2 bases, with 12 bases between. The CDR3 is CASSQDRGPNTDTQYF. DNA for the CDR3: TGCGCCAGCAGCCAAGATAGGGGACCCAACACAGATACGCAGTATTTT.

This chain links TRBV9 with TRBJ1-1, with D perhaps TRBD1 (6 bases). The germline gives CDR1 SGDLS, CDR2 YYNGEE. Trimming stripped 2 bases from V and 1 base from J, with 12 bases between. The CDR3 consists of 15 residues. The CDR3 sequence: CASSVTGTPNTEAFF. The CDR3 DNA reads as TGTGCCAGCAGCGTCACCGGGACACCGAACACTGAAGCTTTCTTT.